Below, one T cell receptor beta chain is given with its context. These data are taken from a study of shared clonotypes between healthy human individuals. The CDR3 has 17 amino acids. After removal of 0 bases from V and 0 bases from J, the junction contained 6 bases not matched to a gene. The germline CDR1 and CDR2 sequences are SGHTA and FQGNSA. Authors' processing steps: Junction-only sequences without quality scores were provided by ImmunoSEQ, so filtering was different. Clones were read by immunoSEQ multiplex PCR, and TCRdb kept only the in-frame ones, dropping some. Clone size and the V and J calls come from that table; the DNA yielded D and trimming. Among roughly 500,000 clones listed, approximately 79% were seen once.

The sequencing input was PBMCs. The chain employs TRBV7-2 and TRBJ2-3; 7 nucleotides agree with TRBD2. This TCR was sampled from a woman aged 40 to 50 in good health. Some clones in this sample may be carry-over from other donors' samples. CDR3 region: CASSLAGSGASTDTQYF. In DNA, the CDR3 is TGTGCCAGCAGCTTAGCGGGGAGCGGGGCCAGCACAGATACGCAGTATTTT.